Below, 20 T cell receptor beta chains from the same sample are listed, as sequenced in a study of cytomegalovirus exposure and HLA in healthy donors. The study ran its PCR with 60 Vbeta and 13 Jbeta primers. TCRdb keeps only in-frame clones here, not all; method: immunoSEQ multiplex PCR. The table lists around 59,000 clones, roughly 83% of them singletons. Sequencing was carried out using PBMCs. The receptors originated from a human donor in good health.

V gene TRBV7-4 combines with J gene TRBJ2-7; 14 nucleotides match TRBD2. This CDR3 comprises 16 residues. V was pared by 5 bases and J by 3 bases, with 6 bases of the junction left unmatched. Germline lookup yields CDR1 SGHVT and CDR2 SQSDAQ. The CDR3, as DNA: TGTGCCAGCAGCCTCCAGACTAGCGGGAGGGTCTACGAGCAGTACTTC. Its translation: CASSLQTSGRVYEQYF. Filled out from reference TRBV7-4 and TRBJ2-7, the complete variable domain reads GAGVSQSPRYKVAKRGRDVALRCDSISGHVTLYWYRQTLGQGSEVLTYSQSDAQRDKSGRPSGRFSAERPERSVSTLKIQRTEQGDSAVYLCASSLQTSGRVYEQYFGPGTRLTVT.

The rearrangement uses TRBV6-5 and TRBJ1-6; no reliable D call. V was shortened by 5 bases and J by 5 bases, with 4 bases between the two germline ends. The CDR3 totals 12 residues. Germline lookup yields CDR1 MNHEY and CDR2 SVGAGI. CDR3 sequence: CASSRNNSPLHF. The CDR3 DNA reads TGTGCCAGCAGTCGTAATAATTCACCCCTCCACTTT.

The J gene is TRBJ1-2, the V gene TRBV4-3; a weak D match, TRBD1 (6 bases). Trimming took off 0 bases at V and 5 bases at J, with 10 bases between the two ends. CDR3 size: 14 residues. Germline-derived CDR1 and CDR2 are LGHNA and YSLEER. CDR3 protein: CASSQDDRTYGYTF. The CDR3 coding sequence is TGCGCCAGCAGCCAAGACGACAGGACTTATGGCTACACCTTC.

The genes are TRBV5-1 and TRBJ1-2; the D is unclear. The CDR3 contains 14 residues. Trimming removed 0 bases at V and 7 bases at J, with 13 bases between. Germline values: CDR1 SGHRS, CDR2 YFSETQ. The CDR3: CASSLDGVRIGYTF. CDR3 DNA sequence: TGCGCCAGCAGCTTGGACGGGGTTCGTATTGGCTACACCTTC.

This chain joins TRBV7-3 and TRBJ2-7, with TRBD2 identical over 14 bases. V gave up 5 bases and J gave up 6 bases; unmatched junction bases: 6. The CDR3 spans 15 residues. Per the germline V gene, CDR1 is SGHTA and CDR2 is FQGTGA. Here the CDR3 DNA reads TGTGCCAGCAGCCCGGGGACTAGCGGGAGTCGCGAGCAGTACTTC. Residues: CASSPGTSGSREQYF.

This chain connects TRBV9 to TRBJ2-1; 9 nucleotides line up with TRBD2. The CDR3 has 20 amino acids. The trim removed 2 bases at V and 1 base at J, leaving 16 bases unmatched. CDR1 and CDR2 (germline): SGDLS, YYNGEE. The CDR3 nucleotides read TGTGCCAGCAGCGTGGTCCAGACTAGCGGTACTCTTAAGTCCTACAATGAGCAGTTCTTC. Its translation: CASSVVQTSGTLKSYNEQFF. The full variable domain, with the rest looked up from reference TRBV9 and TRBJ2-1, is DSGVTQTPKHLITATGQRVTLRCSPRSGDLSVYWYQQSLDQGLQFLIQYYNGEERAKGNILERFSAQQFPDLHSELNLSSLELGDSALYFCASSVVQTSGTLKSYNEQFFGPGTRLTVL.

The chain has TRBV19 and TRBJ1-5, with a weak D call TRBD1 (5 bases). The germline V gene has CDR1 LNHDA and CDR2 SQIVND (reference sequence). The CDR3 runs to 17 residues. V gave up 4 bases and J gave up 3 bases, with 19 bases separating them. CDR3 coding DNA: TGTGCCAGTAGTACCACGCGGGGGGTAGGGGTCAATCAGCCCCAGCATTTT. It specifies CASSTTRGVGVNQPQHF. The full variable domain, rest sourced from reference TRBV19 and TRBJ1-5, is DGGITQSPKYLFRKEGQNVTLSCEQNLNHDAMYWYRQDPGQGLRLIYYSQIVNDFQKGDIAEGYSVSREKKESFPLTVTSAQKNPTAFYLCASSTTRGVGVNQPQHFGDGTRLSIL.

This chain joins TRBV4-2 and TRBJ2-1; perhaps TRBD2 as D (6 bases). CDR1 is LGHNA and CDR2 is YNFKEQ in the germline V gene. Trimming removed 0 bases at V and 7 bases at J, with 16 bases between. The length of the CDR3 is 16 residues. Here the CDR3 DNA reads TGTGCCAGCAGCCAAGAGTCCGTCCGGGAGTGGAATGAGCAGTTCTTC. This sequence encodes CASSQESVREWNEQFF.

The CDR3 nucleotides are TGTGCCAGCAGCCCCTCCCCGGGGATCCCCTTCGAGCAGTACTTC. It codes for CASSPSPGIPFEQYF. The chain links TRBV9 to TRBJ2-7, with D perhaps matching TRBD2 (5 bases). V gave up 4 bases and J gave up 6 bases, with 20 bases separating them. Germline-derived CDR1 and CDR2 are SGDLS and YYNGEE. The CDR3 has 15 residues.

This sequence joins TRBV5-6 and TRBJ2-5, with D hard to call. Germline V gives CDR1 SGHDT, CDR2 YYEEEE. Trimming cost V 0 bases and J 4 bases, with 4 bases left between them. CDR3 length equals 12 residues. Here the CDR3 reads CASSLDRETQYF. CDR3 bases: TGTGCCAGCAGCTTGGACAGAGAGACCCAGTACTTC.

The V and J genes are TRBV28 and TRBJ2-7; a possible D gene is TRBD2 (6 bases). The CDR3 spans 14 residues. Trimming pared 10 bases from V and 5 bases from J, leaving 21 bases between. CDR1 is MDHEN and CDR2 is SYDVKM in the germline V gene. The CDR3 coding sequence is TGTGCCACTAACTCGGGACTCCACCTCCACGAGCAGTACTTC. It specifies CATNSGLHLHEQYF.

CDR3 amino acids: CASSGGGWFSEQYF. CDR3 nucleotide sequence: TGCGCCAGCAGCGGCGGGGGCTGGTTCAGCGAGCAGTACTTC. The chain joins TRBV23-1 to TRBJ2-7; D possibly corresponds to TRBD2 (7 bases). TRBV23-1 is an ORF, with its function uncertain. This CDR3 has 14 residues. The V end lost 6 bases, the J end lost 6 bases, and 18 bases lay between the germline ends.

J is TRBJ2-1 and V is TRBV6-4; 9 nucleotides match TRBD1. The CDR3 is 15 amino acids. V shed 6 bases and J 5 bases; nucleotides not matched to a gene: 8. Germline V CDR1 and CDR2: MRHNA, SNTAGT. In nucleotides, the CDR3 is TGTGCCAGCAGCCTGGGACAGGGAGGACACAATGAGCAGTTCTTC. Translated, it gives CASSLGQGGHNEQFF.

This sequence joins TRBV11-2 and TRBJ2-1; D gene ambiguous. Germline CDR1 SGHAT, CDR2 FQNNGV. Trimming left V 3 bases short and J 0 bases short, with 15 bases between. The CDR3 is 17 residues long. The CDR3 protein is CASSLVPELSSYNEQFF. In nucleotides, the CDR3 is TGTGCCAGCAGCTTGGTCCCTGAACTGAGCTCCTACAATGAGCAGTTCTTC.

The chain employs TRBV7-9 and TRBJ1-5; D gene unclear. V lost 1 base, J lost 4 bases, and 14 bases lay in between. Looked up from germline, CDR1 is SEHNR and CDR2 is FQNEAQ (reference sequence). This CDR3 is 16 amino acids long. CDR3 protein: CASSLVEGALNQPQHF. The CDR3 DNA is TGTGCCAGCAGCTTAGTTGAGGGAGCACTTAATCAGCCCCAGCATTTT.

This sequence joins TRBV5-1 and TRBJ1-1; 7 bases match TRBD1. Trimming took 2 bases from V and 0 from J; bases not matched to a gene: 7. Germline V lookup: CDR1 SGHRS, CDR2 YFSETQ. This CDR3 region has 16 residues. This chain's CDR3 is CASSFGPGQMNTEAFF. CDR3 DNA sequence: TGCGCCAGCAGCTTCGGCCCGGGACAGATGAACACTGAAGCTTTCTTT.

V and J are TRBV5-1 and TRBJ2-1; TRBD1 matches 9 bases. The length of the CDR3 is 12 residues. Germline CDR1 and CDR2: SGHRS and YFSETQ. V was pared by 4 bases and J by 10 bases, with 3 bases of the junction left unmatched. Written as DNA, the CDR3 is TGCGCCAGCAGCACGACAGGGGGGGAGCAGTTCTTC. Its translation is CASSTTGGEQFF.

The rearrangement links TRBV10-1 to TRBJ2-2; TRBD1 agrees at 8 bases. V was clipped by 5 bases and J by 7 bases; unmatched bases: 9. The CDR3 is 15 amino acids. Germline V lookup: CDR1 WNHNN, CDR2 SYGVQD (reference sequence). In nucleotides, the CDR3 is TGCGCCAGCAGTCAGGGACAGGACCTCGGCGGGGAGCTGTTTTTT. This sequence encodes CASSQGQDLGGELFF.

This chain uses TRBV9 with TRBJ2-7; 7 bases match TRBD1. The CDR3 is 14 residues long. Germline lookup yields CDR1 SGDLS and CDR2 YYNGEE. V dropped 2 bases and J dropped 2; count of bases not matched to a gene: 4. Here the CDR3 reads CASSVDRDAYEQYF. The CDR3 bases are TGTGCCAGCAGCGTCGACAGGGACGCCTACGAGCAGTACTTC.

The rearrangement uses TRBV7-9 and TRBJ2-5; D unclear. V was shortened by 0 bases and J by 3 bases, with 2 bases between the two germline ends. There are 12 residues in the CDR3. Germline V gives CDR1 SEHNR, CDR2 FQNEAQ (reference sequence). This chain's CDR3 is CASSLAKETQYF. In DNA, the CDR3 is TGTGCCAGCAGCTTAGCCAAAGAGACCCAGTACTTC.